The 30 T cell receptor beta chains listed next were all sequenced from one sample in a study of OX40 agonist ivuxolimab in advanced cancers. This table comes from immunoSEQ multiplex PCR, and its TCRdb copy is limited to in-frame clones, with some not included. This table has over 70,000 clones, 90% appearing once. The sample was CD4+ or CD8+ T cells sorted from blood, taken in a trial of the OX40 agonist ivuxolimab. The receptor source for this set is an adult with an advanced solid tumor such as melanoma, head and neck, liver or kidney cancer.

This rearrangement joins TRBV5-6 to TRBJ1-6, with 7 nucleotides matching TRBD1. V lost 4 bases to trimming and J lost 0 bases; unmatched junction nucleotides: 10. In germline, CDR1 is SGHDT, CDR2 YYEEEE. The CDR3 is 18 amino acids. The CDR3 DNA sequence: TGTGCCAGCAGCACCAGACAGGGTTCCCACTCCTATAATTCACCCCTCCACTTT. It is translated as CASSTRQGSHSYNSPLHF.

The chain couples TRBV15 to TRBJ1-4, with D possibly matching TRBD1 (5 bases). Between the trimmed V and J ends, which lost 1 base and 8 bases, there was a span of 11 bases. CDR1 LNHNV and CDR2 YYDKDF come from the germline V gene (reference sequence). The CDR3 extends over 14 amino acids. The CDR3 nucleotides are TGTGCCACCAGCAGAGGGGGAGGGGACGAAAAACTGTTTTTT. This gives the protein CATSRGGGDEKLFF.

CDR3 sequence reads: CASSSRQGGHSPLHF. In DNA form, the CDR3 reads TGTGCCAGCAGCTCCAGACAGGGGGGCCATTCACCCCTCCACTTT. V usage is TRBV7-9 and J usage is TRBJ1-6, with 9 bases that match TRBD1. V trimming: 4 bases; J trimming: 8 bases; junction bases outside the gene matches: 6. Germline V gene sequence: CDR1 SEHNR, CDR2 FQNEAQ (reference sequence). The CDR3 runs to 15 residues. Full variable domain (remainder filled in from reference TRBV7-9 and TRBJ1-6): DTGVSQNPRHKITKRGQNVTFRCDPISEHNRLYWYRQTLGQGPEFLTYFQNEAQLEKSRLLSDRFSAERPKGSFSTLEIQRTEQGDSAMYLCASSSRQGGHSPLHFGNGTRLTVT.

This sequence joins TRBV11-2 and TRBJ2-7, with D maybe TRBD2 (6 bases). Germline CDR1 reads SGHAT; CDR2 reads FQNNGV. Trimming pared 5 bases from V and 6 bases from J, leaving 14 bases between. The CDR3 has 13 amino acids. The CDR3 coding sequence is TGTGCCAGCAGCCGCGGGACCACCCGCGAGCAGTACTTC. Translating gives CASSRGTTREQYF.

The V gene is TRBV6-6, the J gene TRBJ2-1, with 7 bases identical to TRBD2. V shed 0 bases, J shed 3 bases, and the junction held 2 bases outside the gene matches. The CDR3 sequence is 15 residues long. The germline V gene has CDR1 MNHNY and CDR2 SVGAGI (reference sequence). In DNA form, the CDR3 reads TGTGCCAGCAGTTACTCGGCGGGAGACTACAATGAGCAGTTCTTC. Translating it yields CASSYSAGDYNEQFF.

This clone was seen a handful of times. The V gene is TRBV16, the J gene TRBJ2-7; D unclear. V lost 6 bases and J 6 bases, leaving 12 bases between the germline ends. CDR3 size: 12 residues. Germline values: CDR1 KGHSY, CDR2 FQNENV. CDR3 nucleotides: TGTGCCAGCAGTCATCAGGACGGCGAGCAGTACTTC. It encodes CASSHQDGEQYF.

V is TRBV19 and J is TRBJ1-6; D is undetermined. The CDR3 spans 14 residues. Germline loops: CDR1 LNHDA, CDR2 SQIVND (reference sequence). Trimming stripped 8 bases from V and 5 bases from J, with 13 bases between. The CDR3 region has the DNA TGTGCCAGTTCTTTCGGAACTAATAATTCACCCCTCCACTTT. Translated: CASSFGTNNSPLHF.

The V and J genes are TRBV15 and TRBJ2-7, with D perhaps assigned TRBD1 or TRBD2 (5 bases each). CDR1 is LNHNV and CDR2 is YYDKDF in the germline V gene (reference sequence). The CDR3 runs 16 residues. V shed 2 bases and J shed 6 bases, with 20 bases lying between them. The CDR3, as DNA: TGTGCCACCAGCAGACCCACCTGGGACCCGACTGGCGAGCAGTACTTC. Its translation: CATSRPTWDPTGEQYF.

This chain links TRBV10-3 with TRBJ2-1; D is uncertain. V was cut by 6 bases and J by 0 bases, with 9 bases left in between. The germline V gene has CDR1 ENHRY and CDR2 SYGVKD. The CDR3 loop spans 14 amino acids. CDR3 sequence: CAISPVTSYNEQFF. The CDR3 bases are TGTGCCATCAGCCCGGTTACCTCCTACAATGAGCAGTTCTTC.

J is TRBJ1-4 and V is TRBV30, with D possibly being TRBD1 (5 bases). The CDR3 has 11 amino acids. CDR1 GTSNPN and CDR2 SVGIG come from the germline V gene (reference sequence). Trimming pared 5 bases from V and 7 bases from J, leaving 8 bases between. The CDR3 bases are TGTGCCTGGGGGGACTTTGAAAAACTGTTTTTT. Its translation: CAWGDFEKLFF.

The chain joins TRBV27 to TRBJ2-3, with 11 bases identical to TRBD2. V lost 3 bases, J lost 4 bases, and 3 bases stayed unmatched. The CDR3 has 15 residues. Germline V gene data show CDR1 as MNHEY and CDR2 as SMNVEV (reference sequence). The DNA of the CDR3 is TGTGCCAGCAGTTTGACTAGCGGGGTCGCAGATACGCAGTATTTT. It is translated as CASSLTSGVADTQYF.

The V gene is TRBV28, the J gene TRBJ2-2; D is perhaps TRBD2 (5 bases). This CDR3 has 15 amino acids. Germline V gene lookup returns CDR1 MDHEN and CDR2 SYDVKM. The ends were cut back, 6 bases at V and 5 bases at J, with 16 bases in the middle. In DNA, the CDR3 is TGTGCCAGCAGACCCGGCGGAGGTCGGACCGGGGAGCTGTTTTTT. It is translated as CASRPGGGRTGELFF.

The V and J genes are TRBV5-6 and TRBJ1-5; 9 nucleotides agree with TRBD1. The CDR3 totals 14 residues. Losses at the gene ends were 4 bases for V and 7 bases for J; bases not matched to a gene: 6. Germline V gives CDR1 SGHDT, CDR2 YYEEEE. The CDR3 DNA is TGTGCCAGCAGCACAGGGGGCGCGGGCCAGCCCCAGCATTTT. Translation: CASSTGGAGQPQHF.

The rearrangement uses TRBV7-9 and TRBJ2-7, with a possible D match to TRBD1 (5 bases). The CDR3 runs to 15 residues. CDR1 and CDR2 from the germline V gene are SEHNR and FQNEAQ (reference sequence). Trimming shortened V by 0 bases and J by 6 bases, and 15 bases separated the two germline ends. The CDR3 spells CASSLAQGSNAEQYF. DNA for the CDR3: TGTGCCAGCAGCTTAGCTCAGGGAAGTAACGCCGAGCAGTACTTC.

This clone has only one observation. V and J are TRBV28 and TRBJ2-1; 7 bases map to TRBD1. This CDR3 region has 15 residues. The germline V gene encodes CDR1 MDHEN and CDR2 SYDVKM. The junction had 9 bases not matched to a gene; V was cut back by 6 bases and J by 4 bases. The CDR3 reads CASSREGQAYNEQFF. The CDR3 DNA reads TGTGCCAGCAGCCGGGAAGGACAGGCGTACAATGAGCAGTTCTTC.

This chain joins TRBV19 and TRBJ1-2; D remains ambiguous. The length of the CDR3 is 12 residues. V gave up 0 bases and J gave up 8 bases, with 7 bases separating them. The germline V gene encodes CDR1 LNHDA and CDR2 SQIVND (reference sequence). Here the CDR3 reads CASSIEGAGYTF. The CDR3 nucleotides read TGTGCCAGTAGTATAGAGGGAGCCGGCTACACCTTC.

The V gene is TRBV6-6, the J gene TRBJ2-7; no firm D call. This CDR3 is built from 12 residues. CDR1 MNHNY and CDR2 SVGAGI come from the germline V gene (reference sequence). V lost 6 bases and J lost 3, with 9 bases in between. The CDR3 loop reads CASREPDYEQYF. In nucleotides, the CDR3 is TGTGCCAGCAGAGAGCCCGACTACGAGCAGTACTTC.

This chain links TRBV11-2 with TRBJ2-4; tentatively, D is TRBD1 (5 bases). Between the trimmed V and J ends, which lost 5 bases and 8 bases, there was a span of 13 bases. Germline V lookup: CDR1 SGHAT, CDR2 FQNNGV. This CDR3 is 13 amino acids long. DNA for the CDR3: TGTGCCAGCAGCGCACAGACAGCAGACATTCAGTACTTC. Residues: CASSAQTADIQYF.

The V and J genes are TRBV30 and TRBJ2-3; 10 nucleotides line up with TRBD1. This CDR3 has 15 residues. From germline, CDR1 is GTSNPN and CDR2 SVGIG (reference sequence). The trim removed 5 bases at V and 1 base at J, leaving 6 bases unmatched. The CDR3 loop reads CAWGTGVGGTDTQYF. The CDR3 DNA is TGTGCCTGGGGGACAGGGGTCGGGGGCACAGATACGCAGTATTTT.

This rearrangement joins TRBV5-6 to TRBJ2-1; 8 nucleotides match TRBD2. This CDR3 comprises 15 residues. CDR1 SGHDT and CDR2 YYEEEE come from the germline V gene. V was pared by 0 bases and J by 5 bases, with 4 bases of the junction left unmatched. CDR3 residues: CASSLGTSNHNEQFF. The CDR3 nucleotides read TGTGCCAGCAGCTTGGGGACTAGCAACCACAATGAGCAGTTCTTC.

The V gene is TRBV7-9, the J gene TRBJ1-2, with TRBD1 identical over 8 bases. Looked up from germline, CDR1 is SEHNR and CDR2 is FQNEAQ (reference sequence). The CDR3 is made up of 15 amino acids. The V gene end was trimmed by 1 base and the J gene end by 2 bases; junction bases not matched to a gene: 3. The CDR3 loop reads CASSLVQGANYGYTF. The CDR3 DNA is TGTGCCAGCAGCTTAGTTCAGGGGGCGAACTATGGCTACACCTTC.

This clone was recorded a few times. The rearrangement links TRBV14 to TRBJ1-2, with 7 bases identical to TRBD1. V trimming: 3 bases; J trimming: 4 bases; junction bases outside the gene matches: 2. CDR1 SGHDN and CDR2 FVKESK come from the germline V gene. The CDR3 has 13 amino acids. DNA of the CDR3: TGTGCCAGCAGCCAGGGACAGCTCTATGGCTACACCTTC. Residues: CASSQGQLYGYTF.

The chain carries TRBV6-5 and TRBJ2-7; tentative D call: TRBD1 (6 bases). Germline lookup yields CDR1 MNHEY and CDR2 SVGAGI. The V and J ends lost 8 bases and 4 bases respectively, with 18 bases between them. The CDR3 runs to 14 residues. CDR3 in amino acids: CASQGTPGLYEQYF. The DNA for the CDR3 is TGTGCCAGCCAGGGGACCCCCGGCTTGTACGAGCAGTACTTC.

The chain is built from TRBV18 and TRBJ2-7; possible D gene TRBD1, 6 bases. Germline lookup yields CDR1 KGHSH and CDR2 LQKENI. V was trimmed by 5 bases and J by 0 bases, leaving 14 bases between them. CDR3 length equals 15 residues. DNA of the CDR3: TGTGCCAGCTCAACCGCGGACAGCCGCTCCTACGAGCAGTACTTC. Its protein product is CASSTADSRSYEQYF.

The rearrangement joins TRBV11-2 to TRBJ1-1, with unresolved D. Trimming stripped 4 bases from V and 11 bases from J, with 11 bases between. The CDR3 loop spans 11 amino acids. From germline, CDR1 is SGHAT and CDR2 FQNNGV. The CDR3 is CASSSGPDAFF. CDR3 bases: TGTGCCAGCAGCTCCGGCCCGGACGCTTTCTTT. The full variable domain, in which reference TRBV11-2 and TRBJ1-1 provide the parts outside the CDR3, is EAGVAQSPRYKIIEKRQSVAFWCNPISGHATLYWYQQILGQGPKLLIQFQNNGVVDDSQLPKDRFSAERLKGVDSTLKIQPAKLEDSAVYLCASSSGPDAFFGQGTRLTVV.

The chain recombines TRBV13 with TRBJ2-7; D ambiguous. This CDR3 comprises 16 residues. Germline V gene data show CDR1 as PRHDT and CDR2 as FYEKMQ (reference sequence). V was cut by 1 base and J by 0 bases, with 13 bases left in between. In DNA form, the CDR3 reads TGTGCCAGCAGCTTAGTGTCAGCAGCAGGCTCCTACGAGCAGTACTTC. It translates to CASSLVSAAGSYEQYF.

The chain is built from TRBV5-4 and TRBJ1-2; perhaps TRBD1 as D (5 bases). This CDR3 comprises 14 residues. The germline V and J ends were trimmed by 2 bases and 3 bases, with 11 bases remaining between them. CDR1 is SGHNT and CDR2 is YYREEE in the germline V gene (reference sequence). The CDR3 DNA reads as TGTGCCAGCAGCTTTTTTGGGACTGACTATGGCTACACCTTC. It codes for CASSFFGTDYGYTF.

The gene calls are TRBV5-1 and TRBJ2-3, with 8 bases aligning to TRBD2. The CDR3 consists of 17 residues. The germline V gene has CDR1 SGHRS and CDR2 YFSETQ. The ends lost 4 bases at V and 6 bases at J; junction bases unmatched: 16. This CDR3 reads CASSLVGVSGIRDTQYF. In DNA, the CDR3 is TGCGCCAGCAGCCTTGTCGGGGTTAGCGGGATTCGGGATACGCAGTATTTT.

The chain joins TRBV7-3 to TRBJ2-2; a possible D gene is TRBD2 (5 bases). The CDR3 is made up of 13 amino acids. V shed 2 bases and J shed 8 bases, with 9 bases lying between them. Germline V gene data show CDR1 as SGHTA and CDR2 as FQGTGA. CDR3 loop: CASSLGGSGELFF. The CDR3 DNA follows: TGTGCCAGCAGCTTAGGAGGATCGGGGGAGCTGTTTTTT.

This clone has just one count. The gene calls are TRBV7-7 and TRBJ2-7; 8 bases line up with TRBD2. Trimming cost V 5 bases and J 0 bases; bases outside gene matches: 6. This CDR3 is 15 amino acids long. The germline CDR1 and CDR2 sequences are SSHAT and FNYEAQ (reference sequence). The CDR3 is CASSPSGGSSYEQYF. CDR3 DNA sequence: TGTGCCAGCAGCCCCTCGGGGGGGAGCTCCTACGAGCAGTACTTC.